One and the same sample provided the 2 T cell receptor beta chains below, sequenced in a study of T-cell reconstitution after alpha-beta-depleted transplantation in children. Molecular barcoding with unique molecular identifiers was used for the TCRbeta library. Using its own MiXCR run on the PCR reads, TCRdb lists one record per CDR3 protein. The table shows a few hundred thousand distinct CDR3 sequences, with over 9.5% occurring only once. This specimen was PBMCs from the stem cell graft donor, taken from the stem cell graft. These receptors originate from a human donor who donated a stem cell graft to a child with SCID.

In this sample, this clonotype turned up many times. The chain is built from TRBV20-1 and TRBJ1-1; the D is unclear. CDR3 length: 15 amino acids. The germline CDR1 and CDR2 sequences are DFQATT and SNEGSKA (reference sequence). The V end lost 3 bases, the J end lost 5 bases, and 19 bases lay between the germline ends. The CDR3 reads CSASLLLGWWTEAFF. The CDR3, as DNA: TGCAGTGCTAGTCTCCTCTTAGGGTGGTGGACTGAAGCTTTCTTT.

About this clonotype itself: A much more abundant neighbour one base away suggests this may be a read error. The CDR3 is CSARDVDSFSTDAQYF. The CDR3 coding sequence is TGCAGTGCTAGAGATGTGGACTCCTTTAGCACAGATGCGCAGTATTTT. The chain couples TRBV20-1 to TRBJ2-3; TRBD2 is a possible D gene (5 bases). Germline CDR1 and CDR2: DFQATT and SNEGSKA (reference sequence). The CDR3 contains 16 residues.